This T cell receptor (beta chain) was found in a study of T cell responses to AZD1222 COVID-19 vaccine (dated by TCRdb to 2020 to 2022). Some background on the complete study: A total of 230 to 250 trial participants underwent TCR sequencing, of whom about 210 received two doses of AZD1222 and some 26 received two doses of the MenACWY control vaccine. Enrollment into the trials was organized by age into subgroups of 18-55, 56-69 and 70-plus years, and those subgroups contained approximately 150, 30 and 60 TCR-sequenced participants, respectively.

What the work shows at the level of the full study, not this receptor alone: After two AZD1222 doses, spike-specific TCR breadth and depth were significantly higher than at day 0 and than in MenACWY recipients. Epitopes outside the regions mutated in the B.1.351 and B.1.1.7 variants were reportedly recognized by nearly half of the unique spike-specific TCRs. Participants were mostly white British, with more females than males. The authors suggested clonal diversity may have been underestimated. In the small 56-69-year group, the increase in depth fell short of significance, most likely because of low power. CD4 TCRs associated with the vaccine covered the entire spike protein, and the dominant responses were in regions 160-218 and 743-854. Conclusions about previously exposed vaccinees are limited because only six or seven AZD1222 recipients were SARS-CoV-2 seropositive at baseline. Because no day 14 peak-response samples were available, repertoires were characterized only after the peak T cell response.

Of note for this clone: Its antigen is not yet known. Base qualities are not recorded, but no much larger clone differs from it by a single base.

The V end loses 5 bases and the J end loses 4 bases, and a stretch of 18 bases separates them. The germline V gene gives CDR1 as SGHTA and CDR2 as FQGNSA. From cysteine to phenylalanine, the CDR3 is 16 amino acids long. Only the CDR3 part of the read is kept: 48 bases, read in frame from the first base. The CDR3 regions of human TCRbeta chains were subjected to immunosequencing. In the authors' own workflow: Repertoire TCRs were matched against a reference library of SARS-CoV-2-specific TCRs generated with the MIRA antigen-specificity platform. Breadth was defined as the fraction of unique TCRs that were SARS-CoV-2-associated, and depth was defined as the fraction of total T cells that were SARS-CoV-2-associated. Using the MIRA data, each spike-specific TCR was assigned both to the spike region to which the TCR was reactive and to a CD4 or CD8 class. Log10-transformed breadth and depth values were compared by one-way ANOVA with Sidak's multiple comparisons tests. Held by TCRdb, this immuneACCESS table contains in-frame sequences only and omits some clones. Under half of the omission traces to an unresolved V gene where checked; the cause of the rest is unknown. The DNA was the basis for D and trimming; V, J and clone size are from that table. The sample table holds about 93,000 clones, of which about 90% were seen once. 2.5% to 3% of the sample goes to the ten largest clones.

The sample's time point label is to be understood as: baseline before first vaccination. The treatment or condition tag for this specimen amounts to: meningococcal conjugate vaccine given as trial control. Vaccinee samples came from UK trials COV001 and COV002, including a single-blind randomized controlled phase 2/3 trial of AZD1222 (ChAdOx1 nCoV-19) in healthy adults. For TCRbeta chain sequencing, PBMC samples were collected from trial participants at day 0 and at day 28 after the second dose. This sequence originates from an adult in good health. Source: peripheral blood, taken on day 0 of MenACWY control vaccination. Recombination linked TRBV7-2 to TRBJ2-1, with TRBD2 as a weak D call on 6 bases. The CDR3 reads CASSPQAAGRYNEQFF. The nucleotide sequence reads TGTGCCAGCAGCCCCCAGGCCGCGGGGAGGTACAATGAGCAGTTCTTC.